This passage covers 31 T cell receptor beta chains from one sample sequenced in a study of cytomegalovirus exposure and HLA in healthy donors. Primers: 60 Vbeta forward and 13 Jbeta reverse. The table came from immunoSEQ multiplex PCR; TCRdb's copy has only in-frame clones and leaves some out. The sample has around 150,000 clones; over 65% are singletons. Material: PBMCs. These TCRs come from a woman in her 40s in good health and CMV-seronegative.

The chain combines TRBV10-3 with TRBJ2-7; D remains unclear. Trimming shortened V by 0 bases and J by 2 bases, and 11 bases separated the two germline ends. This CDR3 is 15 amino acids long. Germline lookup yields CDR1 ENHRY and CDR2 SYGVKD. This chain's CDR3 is CAISESGRQAYEQYF. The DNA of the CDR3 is TGTGCCATCAGTGAGTCCGGTCGGCAGGCCTACGAGCAGTACTTC.

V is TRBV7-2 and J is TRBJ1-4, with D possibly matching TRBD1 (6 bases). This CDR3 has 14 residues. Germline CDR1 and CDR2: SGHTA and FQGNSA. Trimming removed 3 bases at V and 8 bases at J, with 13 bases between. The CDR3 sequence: CASSFTGSYEKLFF. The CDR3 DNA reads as TGTGCCAGCAGCTTTACAGGGTCCTACGAAAAACTGTTTTTT.

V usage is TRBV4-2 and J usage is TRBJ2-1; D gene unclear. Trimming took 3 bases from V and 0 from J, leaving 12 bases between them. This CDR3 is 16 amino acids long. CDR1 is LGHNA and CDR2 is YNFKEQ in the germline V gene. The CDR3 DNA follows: TGTGCCAGCAGCCATGACGACTCTAGCTCCTACAATGAGCAGTTCTTC. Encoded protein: CASSHDDSSSYNEQFF.

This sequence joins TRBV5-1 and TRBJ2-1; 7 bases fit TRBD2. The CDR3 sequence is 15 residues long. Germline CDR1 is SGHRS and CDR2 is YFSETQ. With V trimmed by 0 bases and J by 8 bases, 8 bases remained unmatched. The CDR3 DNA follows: TGCGCCAGCAGCTTGGGGGGATCTGGGGGGGATGAGCAGTTCTTC. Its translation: CASSLGGSGGDEQFF.

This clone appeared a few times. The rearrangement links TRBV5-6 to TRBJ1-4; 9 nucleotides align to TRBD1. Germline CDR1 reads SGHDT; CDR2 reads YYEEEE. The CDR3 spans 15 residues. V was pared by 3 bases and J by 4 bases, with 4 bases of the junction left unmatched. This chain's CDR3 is CASSSTGQGNEKLFF. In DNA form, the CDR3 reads TGTGCCAGCAGCTCAACGGGACAGGGTAATGAAAAACTGTTTTTT.

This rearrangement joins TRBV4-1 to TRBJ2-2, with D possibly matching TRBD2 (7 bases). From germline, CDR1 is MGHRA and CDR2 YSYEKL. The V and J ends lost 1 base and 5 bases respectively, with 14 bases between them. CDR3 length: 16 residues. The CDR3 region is CASSQVGGQGTGELFF. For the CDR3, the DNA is TGCGCCAGCAGCCAAGTGGGGGGGCAGGGGACCGGGGAGCTGTTTTTT.

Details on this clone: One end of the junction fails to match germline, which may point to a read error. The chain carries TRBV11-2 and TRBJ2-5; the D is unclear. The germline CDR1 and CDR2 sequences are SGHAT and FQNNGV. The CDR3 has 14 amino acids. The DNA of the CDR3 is TGTGCCAACAGCTTACTCGCTATTGAAGAGACCCAGTACTTC. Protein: CANSLLAIEETQYF.

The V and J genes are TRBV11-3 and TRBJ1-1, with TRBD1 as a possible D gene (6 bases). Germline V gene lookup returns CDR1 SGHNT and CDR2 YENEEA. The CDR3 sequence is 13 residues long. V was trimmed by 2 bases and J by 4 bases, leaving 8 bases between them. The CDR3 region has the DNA TGTGCCAGCAGCTTACAACAGGGCACTGAAGCTTTCTTT. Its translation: CASSLQQGTEAFF. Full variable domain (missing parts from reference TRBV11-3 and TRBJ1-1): EAGVVQSPRYKIIEKKQPVAFWCNPISGHNTLYWYLQNLGQGPELLIRYENEEAVDDSQLPKDRFSAERLKGVDSTLKIQPAELGDSAVYLCASSLQQGTEAFFGQGTRLTVV.

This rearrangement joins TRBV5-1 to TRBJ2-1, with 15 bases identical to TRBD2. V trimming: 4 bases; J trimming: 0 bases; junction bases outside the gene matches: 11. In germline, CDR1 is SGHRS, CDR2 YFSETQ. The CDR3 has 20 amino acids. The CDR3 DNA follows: TGCGCCAGCAGCAACGTCCCGGGACTAGCGGGGGGAAGCTCCTACAATGAGCAGTTCTTC. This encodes CASSNVPGLAGGSSYNEQFF.

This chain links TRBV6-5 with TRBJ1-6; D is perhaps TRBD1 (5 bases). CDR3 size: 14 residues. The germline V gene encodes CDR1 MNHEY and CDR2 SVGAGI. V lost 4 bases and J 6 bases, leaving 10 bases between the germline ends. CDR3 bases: TGTGCCAGCAGTTTTGCAGGGTTTAATTCACCCCTCCACTTT. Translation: CASSFAGFNSPLHF.

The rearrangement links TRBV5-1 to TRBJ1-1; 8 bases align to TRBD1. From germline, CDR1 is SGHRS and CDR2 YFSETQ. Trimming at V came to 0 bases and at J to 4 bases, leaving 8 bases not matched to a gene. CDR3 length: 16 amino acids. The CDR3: CASSLGQGAVFTEAFF. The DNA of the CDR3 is TGCGCCAGCAGCTTGGGGCAGGGGGCGGTATTCACTGAAGCTTTCTTT.

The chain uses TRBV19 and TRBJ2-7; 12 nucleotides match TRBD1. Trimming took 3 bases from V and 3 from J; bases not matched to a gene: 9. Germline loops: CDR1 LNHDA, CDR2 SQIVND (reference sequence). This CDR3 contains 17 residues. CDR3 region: CASSISAGTGGFYEQYF. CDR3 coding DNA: TGTGCCAGTAGTATTAGTGCCGGGACAGGGGGCTTCTACGAGCAGTACTTC.

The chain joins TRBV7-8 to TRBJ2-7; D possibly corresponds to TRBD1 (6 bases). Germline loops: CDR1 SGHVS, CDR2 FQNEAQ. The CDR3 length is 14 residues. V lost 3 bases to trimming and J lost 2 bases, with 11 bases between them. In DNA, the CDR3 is TGTGCCAGCAGCTTCAGGGGTAGCACCTACGAGCAGTACTTC. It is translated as CASSFRGSTYEQYF.

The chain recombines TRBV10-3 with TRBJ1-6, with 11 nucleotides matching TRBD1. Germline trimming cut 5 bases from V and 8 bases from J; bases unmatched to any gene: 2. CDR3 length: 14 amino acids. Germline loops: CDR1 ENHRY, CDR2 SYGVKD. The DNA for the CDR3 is TGTGCCATCAGTCCGGGACAGGGGGATTCACCCCTCCACTTT. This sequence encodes CAISPGQGDSPLHF.

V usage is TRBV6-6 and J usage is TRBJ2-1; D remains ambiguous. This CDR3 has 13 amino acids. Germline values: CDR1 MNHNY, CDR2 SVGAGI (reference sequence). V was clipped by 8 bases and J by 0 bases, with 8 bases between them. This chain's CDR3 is CASSLSSYNEQFF. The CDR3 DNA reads TGTGCCAGCTCGCTGAGCTCCTACAATGAGCAGTTCTTC.

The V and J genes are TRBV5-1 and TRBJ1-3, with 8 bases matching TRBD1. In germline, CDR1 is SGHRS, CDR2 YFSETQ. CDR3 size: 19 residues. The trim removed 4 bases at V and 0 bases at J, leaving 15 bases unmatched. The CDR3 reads CASSPGTGTGRISGNTIYF. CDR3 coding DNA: TGCGCCAGCAGCCCAGGGACAGGTACCGGACGCATCTCTGGAAACACCATATATTTT.

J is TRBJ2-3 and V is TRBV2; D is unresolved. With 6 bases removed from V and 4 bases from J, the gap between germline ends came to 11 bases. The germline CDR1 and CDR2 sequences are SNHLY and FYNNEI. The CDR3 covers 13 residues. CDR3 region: CASRNTFADTQYF. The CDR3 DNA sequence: TGTGCCAGCAGGAATACTTTCGCAGATACGCAGTATTTT.

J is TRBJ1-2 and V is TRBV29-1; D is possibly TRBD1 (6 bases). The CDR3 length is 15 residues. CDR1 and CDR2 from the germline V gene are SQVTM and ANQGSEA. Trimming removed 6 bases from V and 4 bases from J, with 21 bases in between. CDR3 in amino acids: CSVPRNREGIYGYTF. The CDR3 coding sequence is TGCAGCGTCCCGCGTAACAGGGAGGGTATCTATGGCTACACCTTC.

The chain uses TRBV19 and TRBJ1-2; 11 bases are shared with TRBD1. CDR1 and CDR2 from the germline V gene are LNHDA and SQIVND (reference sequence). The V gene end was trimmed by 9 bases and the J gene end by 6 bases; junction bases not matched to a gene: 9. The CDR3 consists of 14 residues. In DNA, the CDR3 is TGTGCCAGCACTCGGACAGGGGGCTCAGATGGCTACACCTTC. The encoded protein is CASTRTGGSDGYTF.

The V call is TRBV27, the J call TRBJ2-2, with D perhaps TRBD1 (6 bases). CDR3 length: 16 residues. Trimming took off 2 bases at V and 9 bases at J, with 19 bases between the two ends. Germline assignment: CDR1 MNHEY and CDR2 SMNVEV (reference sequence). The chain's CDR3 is CASSLIYRAGSRELFF. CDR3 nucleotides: TGTGCCAGCAGTTTAATATACAGGGCCGGATCGAGGGAGCTGTTTTTT.

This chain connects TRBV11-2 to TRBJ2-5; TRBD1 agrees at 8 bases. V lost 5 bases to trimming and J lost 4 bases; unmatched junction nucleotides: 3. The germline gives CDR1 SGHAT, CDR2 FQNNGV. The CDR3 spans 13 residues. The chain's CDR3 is CASSRDRGETQYF. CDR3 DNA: TGTGCCAGCAGCCGAGACAGGGGAGAGACCCAGTACTTC.

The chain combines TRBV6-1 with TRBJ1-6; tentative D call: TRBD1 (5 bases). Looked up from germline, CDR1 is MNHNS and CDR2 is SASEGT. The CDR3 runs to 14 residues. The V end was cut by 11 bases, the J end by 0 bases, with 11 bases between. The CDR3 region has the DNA TGTGCCTCGTCAGGGCCCTCCTATAATTCACCCCTCCACTTT. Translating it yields CASSGPSYNSPLHF.

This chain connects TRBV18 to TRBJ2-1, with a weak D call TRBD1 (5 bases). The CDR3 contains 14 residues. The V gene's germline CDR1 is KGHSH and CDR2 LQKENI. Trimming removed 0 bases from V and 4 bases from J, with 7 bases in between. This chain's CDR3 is CASSPPSGYNEQFF. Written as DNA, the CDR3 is TGTGCCAGCTCACCACCTTCAGGGTACAATGAGCAGTTCTTC.

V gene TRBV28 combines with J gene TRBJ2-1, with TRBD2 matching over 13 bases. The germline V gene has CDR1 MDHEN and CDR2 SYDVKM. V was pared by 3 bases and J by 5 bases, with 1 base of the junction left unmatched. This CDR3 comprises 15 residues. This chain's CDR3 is CASSLGTSGNNEQFF. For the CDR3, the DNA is TGTGCCAGCAGTTTGGGGACTAGCGGGAACAATGAGCAGTTCTTC. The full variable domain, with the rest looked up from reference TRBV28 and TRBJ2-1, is DVKVTQSSRYLVKRTGEKVFLECVQDMDHENMFWYRQDPGLGLRLIYFSYDVKMKEKGDIPEGYSVSREKKERFSLILESASTNQTSMYLCASSLGTSGNNEQFFGPGTRLTVL.

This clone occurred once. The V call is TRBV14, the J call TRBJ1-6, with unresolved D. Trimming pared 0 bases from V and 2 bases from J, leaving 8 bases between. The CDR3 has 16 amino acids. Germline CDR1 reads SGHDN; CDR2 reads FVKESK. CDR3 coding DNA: TGTGCCAGCAGCCAAGACAGGCGAACCTATAATTCACCCCTCCACTTT. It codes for CASSQDRRTYNSPLHF.

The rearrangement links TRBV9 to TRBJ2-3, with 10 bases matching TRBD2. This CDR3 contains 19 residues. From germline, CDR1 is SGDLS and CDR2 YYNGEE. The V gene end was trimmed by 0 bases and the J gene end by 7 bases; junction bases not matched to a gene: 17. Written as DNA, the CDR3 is TGTGCCAGCAGCGTAGAGGATCCTCTAGCGGGGGCGCCCAGATATACGCAGTATTTT. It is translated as CASSVEDPLAGAPRYTQYF.

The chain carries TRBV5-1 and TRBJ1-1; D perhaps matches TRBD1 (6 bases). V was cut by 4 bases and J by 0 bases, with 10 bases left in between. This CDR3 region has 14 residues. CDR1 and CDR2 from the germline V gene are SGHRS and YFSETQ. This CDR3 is CASSLGGMNTEAFF. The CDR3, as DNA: TGCGCCAGCAGCCTAGGGGGAATGAACACTGAAGCTTTCTTT. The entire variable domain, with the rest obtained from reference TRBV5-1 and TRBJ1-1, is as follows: KAGVTQTPRYLIKTRGQQVTLSCSPISGHRSVSWYQQTPGQGLQFLFEYFSETQRNKGNFPGRFSGRQFSNSRSEMNVSTLELGDSALYLCASSLGGMNTEAFFGQGTRLTVV.

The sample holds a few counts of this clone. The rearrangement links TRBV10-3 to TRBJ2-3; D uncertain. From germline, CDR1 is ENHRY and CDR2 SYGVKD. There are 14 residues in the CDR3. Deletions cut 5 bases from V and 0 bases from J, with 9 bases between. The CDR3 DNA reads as TGTGCCATCAGTTCCAGTTATAGCACAGATACGCAGTATTTT. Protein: CAISSSYSTDTQYF.

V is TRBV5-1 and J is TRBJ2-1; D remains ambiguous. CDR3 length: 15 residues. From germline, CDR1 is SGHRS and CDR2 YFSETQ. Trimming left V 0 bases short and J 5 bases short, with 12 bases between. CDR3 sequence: CASSLVLGRDNEQFF. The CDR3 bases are TGCGCCAGCAGCTTGGTTCTTGGTAGAGACAATGAGCAGTTCTTC.

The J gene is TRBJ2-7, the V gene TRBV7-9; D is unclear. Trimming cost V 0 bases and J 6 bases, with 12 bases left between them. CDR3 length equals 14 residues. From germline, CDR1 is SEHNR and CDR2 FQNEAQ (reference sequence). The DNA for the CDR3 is TGTGCCAGCAGCTTAGCGGTGCTGCCGGGCGAGCAGTACTTC. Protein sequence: CASSLAVLPGEQYF.

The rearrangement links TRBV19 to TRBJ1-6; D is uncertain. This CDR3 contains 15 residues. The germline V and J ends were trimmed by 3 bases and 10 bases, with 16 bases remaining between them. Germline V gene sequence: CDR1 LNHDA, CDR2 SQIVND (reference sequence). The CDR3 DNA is TGTGCCAGTAGTATCTCCCGTGCAATTAGCTCACCCCTCCACTTT. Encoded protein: CASSISRAISSPLHF.